In its sample, the clone carrying this T cell receptor beta chain ranks as medium-sized (0.01 to 0.1%). Data came from immunoSEQ multiplex PCR; TCRdb stores just in-frame clones and leaves some out. The sample has under 45,000 clones; nearly 80% are singletons. The V segment lost 4 bases and the J segment 3 bases; nucleotides outside the gene matches: 3. Germline V lookup: CDR1 MRHNA, CDR2 SNTAGT. CDR3 size: 14 residues. The record originates from a study of blood T cell repertoires in COVID-19. Study in general: The origin of the acute and convalescent COVID-19 samples was the United States, Italy and Spain.

V gene TRBV6-4 combines with J gene TRBJ2-3, with 8 bases identical to TRBD1. This TCR was recovered from an elderly man with acute or convalescent COVID-19. Sequencing was done on a sample of peripheral blood. CDR3 nucleotides: TGTGCCAGCAGTGGGGGACAGGCGACAGATACGCAGTATTTT. Amino acid sequence: CASSGGQATDTQYF.